These T cell receptor beta chains were read from a single sample in a study of vaccination effects on CD4 cells after COVID-19. Clones were read by immunoSEQ multiplex PCR, and TCRdb kept only the in-frame ones, dropping some. Among approximately 25,000 clones, about 83% were seen once, and the ten largest hold approximately 1.4%. Antigen specificity for these receptors is unknown. The sequences come from CD4+ T cells from PBMCs cultured with HCoV-NL63 spike peptides, collected after COVID-19 vaccination. The receptors here all came from a human donor who received a COVID-19 vaccine. Some clones in this sample may be carry-over from other donors' samples. The CDR3 runs from the conserved cysteine through the conserved F or W. The D gene is left open where the match is weak. Rows may omit the clone size; those that give it use once, few, many or a size class.

CASSLGGQGHQPQHF	TGTGCCAGCAGTTTAGGTGGACAGGGACATCAGCCCCAGCATTTT	TRBV28	.	TRBD1	TRBJ1-5
CASSFQHSTDTQYF	TGTGCCAGCAGCTTTCAACACAGCACAGATACGCAGTATTTT	TRBV7-2	.	.	TRBJ2-3
CAWSPASDTQYF	TGTGCCTGGAGTCCTGCTTCGGATACGCAGTATTTT	TRBV30	.	.	TRBJ2-3
CATSDFQFGYTF	TGTGCCACCAGTGACTTTCAGTTTGGCTACACCTTC	TRBV24-1	once	.	TRBJ1-2
CSVWTGGDEQFF	TGCAGCGTCTGGACAGGGGGCGATGAGCAGTTCTTC	TRBV29-1	once	TRBD1	TRBJ2-1
CASSQDRKETQYF	TGTGCCAGCAGCCAGGACAGGAAAGAGACCCAGTACTTC	TRBV5-4	.	TRBD1	TRBJ2-5
CASSQGQGDGYTF	TGCGCCAGCAGCCAGGGACAGGGGGATGGCTACACCTTC	TRBV4-1	.	TRBD1	TRBJ1-2
CASSLGRTYYGYTF	TGTGCCAGCAGCTTGGGCAGGACATACTATGGCTACACCTTC	TRBV5-6	.	.	TRBJ1-2
CAWSIQGYYGYTF	TGTGCCTGGAGTATACAGGGGTACTATGGCTACACCTTC	TRBV30	.	TRBD1	TRBJ1-2
CASSADRIQETQYF	TGTGCCAGCAGCGCTGACAGGATCCAAGAGACCCAGTACTTC	TRBV5-6	.	.	TRBJ2-5
CASTDTPGGNIQYF	TGCGCCAGCACCGACACCCCGGGGGGAAACATTCAGTACTTC	TRBV10-2	.	TRBD2	TRBJ2-4
CASSVVSGRTNYGYTF	TGTGCCAGCAGCGTAGTTTCGGGTAGAACTAACTATGGCTACACCTTC	TRBV9	.	.	TRBJ1-2
CASSTGQSTDTQYF	TGTGCCAGCAGCACCGGACAGAGCACAGATACGCAGTATTTT	TRBV7-3	few	.	TRBJ2-3
CASSAGQSNQPQHF	TGTGCCAGCAGTGCGGGACAGAGCAATCAGCCCCAGCATTTT	TRBV2	.	TRBD1	TRBJ1-5
CASSVLNPSGGFPDTQYF	TGTGCCAGCAGCGTGTTAAACCCTAGCGGGGGGTTTCCAGATACGCAGTATTTT	TRBV9	once	TRBD2	TRBJ2-3
CASSRDSVNSPLHF	TGCGCCAGCAGCCGGGACAGCGTTAATTCACCCCTCCACTTT	TRBV5-1	few	TRBD1	TRBJ1-6
CASSLADRIYGYTF	TGCGCCAGCAGCTTGGCGGACAGGATCTATGGCTACACCTTC	TRBV5-1	.	TRBD1	TRBJ1-2
CASSYHRPVNTEAFF	TGTGCCAGCAGTTATCACAGGCCCGTGAACACTGAAGCTTTCTTT	TRBV6-5	.	.	TRBJ1-1
CAWSVGGERNTEAFF	TGTGCCTGGAGTGTAGGGGGCGAGCGGAACACTGAAGCTTTCTTT	TRBV30	.	TRBD1	TRBJ1-1
CASSLLRSVTEAFF	TGTGCCAGCAGCCTTCTGAGGTCTGTTACTGAAGCTTTCTTT	TRBV6-2/TRBV6-3	.	.	TRBJ1-1
CASSYSIGVGGTEAFF	TGTGCCAGCAGTTACTCGATCGGGGTAGGGGGCACTGAAGCTTTCTTT	TRBV6-5	.	.	TRBJ1-1
CASSRNRWDTQYF	TGTGCCAGCAGTCGAAATCGATGGGATACGCAGTATTTT	TRBV12-3/TRBV12-4	.	.	TRBJ2-3
CASSKGLGRGGTF	TGTGCCAGCAGTAAGGGCCTGGGACGGGGTGGGACTTTC	TRBV2	.	.	TRBJ2-6
CASSDRQQETQYF	TGTGCCAGCAGTGACCGACAGCAAGAGACCCAGTACTTC	TRBV25-1	.	.	TRBJ2-5
CASSLQTDTQYF	TGTGCCAGCAGTCTACAGACAGATACGCAGTATTTT	TRBV12-3/TRBV12-4	.	.	TRBJ2-3
CASSEDQTGGYTGELFF	TGTGCCAGCAGTGAAGATCAAACAGGGGGCTATACCGGGGAGCTGTTTTTT	TRBV6-1	.	TRBD1	TRBJ2-2
CASSLSPPTEAFF	TGTGCCAGCAGCTTGAGCCCTCCCACTGAAGCTTTCTTT	TRBV7-2	.	.	TRBJ1-1
CASSVDINQPQHF	TGTGCCAGCAGCGTAGACATAAATCAGCCCCAGCATTTT	TRBV9	.	.	TRBJ1-5
CASSLNGVGYGYTF	TGCGCCAGCAGCTTGAACGGAGTAGGGTATGGCTACACCTTC	TRBV5-1	.	.	TRBJ1-2
CASSKDGRSSYNSPLHF	TGTGCCAGCAGCAAAGATGGGCGGAGCTCCTATAATTCACCCCTCCACTTT	TRBV21-1	.	.	TRBJ1-6
CASSLSTGNTEAFF	TGTGCCAGCAGCTTATCGACGGGAAACACTGAAGCTTTCTTT	TRBV7-8	.	.	TRBJ1-1
CASSYSFSGYGEAFF	TGTGCCAGCAGTTACTCGTTCTCAGGTTACGGTGAAGCTTTCTTT	TRBV6-5	.	.	TRBJ1-1
CASSRPQGVSNQPQHF	TGTGCCAGCAGCCGACCACAGGGGGTGAGCAATCAGCCCCAGCATTTT	TRBV2	.	TRBD1	TRBJ1-5
CASSYHRTGTGELFF	TGTGCCAGCAGTTACCACCGGACAGGCACCGGGGAGCTGTTTTTT	TRBV6-2/TRBV6-3	.	TRBD1	TRBJ2-2
CASSAGPNEKLFF	TGCGCCAGCAGCGCCGGGCCAAATGAAAAACTGTTTTTT	TRBV5-1	few	.	TRBJ1-4
CASRPPQGGTEAFF	TGTGCCAGCAGACCTCCCCAGGGGGGCACTGAAGCTTTCTTT	TRBV9	.	TRBD1	TRBJ1-1
CASSPLRDIYGYTF	TGCGCCAGCAGCCCACTAAGGGACATCTATGGCTACACCTTC	TRBV5-1	few	.	TRBJ1-2
CASSRAVLDTQYF	TGTGCCAGCAGCCGGGCCGTATTAGATACGCAGTATTTT	TRBV7-8	.	.	TRBJ2-3
CASSPQGQGQSTQYF	TGTGCCAGCTCACCGCAGGGACAGGGTCAATCGACCCAGTACTTC	TRBV18	.	TRBD1	TRBJ2-5
CASRDRDTGELFF	TGTGCCAGCAGGGACAGGGACACCGGGGAGCTGTTTTTT	TRBV12-3/TRBV12-4	.	TRBD1	TRBJ2-2
CASSYQTGSGTEAFF	TGTGCCAGCAGCTACCAGACAGGGAGCGGCACTGAAGCTTTCTTT	TRBV7-2	.	TRBD1	TRBJ1-1
CASAEGAGGPDTQYF	TGTGCCAGCGCCGAGGGGGCGGGGGGACCAGATACGCAGTATTTT	TRBV9	.	.	TRBJ2-3
CASSSGLAGSETQYF	TGTGCCAGCAGCTCGGGACTAGCGGGGTCAGAGACCCAGTACTTC	TRBV11-3	.	TRBD2	TRBJ2-5
CASSYSGGNTGELFF	TGTGCCAGCAGTTACTCGGGGGGTAACACCGGGGAGCTGTTTTTT	TRBV6-5	once	.	TRBJ2-2
CATSRAATGQNIQYF	TGTGCCACCAGCAGAGCTGCGACAGGACAAAACATTCAGTACTTC	TRBV15	.	.	TRBJ2-4
CSVEVQSYGYTF	TGCAGCGTTGAAGTCCAGAGCTATGGCTACACCTTC	TRBV29-1	.	.	TRBJ1-2
CASSIGLNTGELFF	TGTGCCAGTAGTATAGGACTGAACACCGGGGAGCTGTTTTTT	TRBV19	.	.	TRBJ2-2
CASQRLLRNTGELFF	TGTGCCAGCCAGAGATTACTTAGGAACACCGGGGAGCTGTTTTTT	TRBV21-1	.	.	TRBJ2-2
CATSPSLGNTIYF	TGTGCCACCAGCCCTTCTCTTGGAAACACCATATATTTT	TRBV15	.	.	TRBJ1-3
CSASSSSRGNEKLFF	TGCAGCGCCTCCTCCAGCTCCCGAGGTAATGAAAAACTGTTTTTT	TRBV29-1	.	.	TRBJ1-4